A single T cell receptor beta chain is shown here with its context. The antigen remains undetermined. This entry comes from a study of post-analysis software for immune sequencing data. Study overall: Patients with relapsing-remitting, secondary progressive and progressive-relapsing multiple sclerosis courses were all represented.

Study-wide findings and caveats: Multiple sclerosis was associated with a significant reduction in normalized Chao1 diversity relative to controls. Analysis by F measure revealed that same-batch samples clustered strongly together.

Unique molecular identifiers were present in the TCR beta cDNA libraries. T cells numbering about 0.85 to 10 million yielded some 480,000 cDNA molecules. TCRdb reprocessed the PCR reads with MiXCR, giving one entry per CDR3 protein. The sample carries hundreds of thousands of distinct CDR3 sequences, roughly 29% recorded once. Sequencing was performed on blood. The sequence derives from a girl between 5 and 17 years old with multiple sclerosis.

The CDR3 sequence: CASSARLAGESWEQFF. The CDR3 region has the DNA TGTGCCAGCAGCGCACGACTAGCGGGAGAGTCGTGGGAGCAGTTCTTC. This chain connects TRBV7-2 to TRBJ2-1; 12 bases map to TRBD2. In germline, CDR1 is SGHTA, CDR2 FQGNSA. The CDR3 totals 16 residues. The V gene end was trimmed by 5 bases and the J gene end by 10 bases; junction bases not matched to a gene: 12.